This T cell receptor beta chain was sequenced in a study of cytomegalovirus exposure and HLA in healthy donors. The PCR was carried out with 60 Vbeta primers and 13 Jbeta primers. Profiling relied on immunoSEQ multiplex PCR, and the TCRdb table lists in-frame clones only, not all of them. The sample lists over 150,000 clones; roughly 74% were seen once. Regarding the study as a whole: Analysis was carried out at a later point, and it linked a missense DCLRE1C variant to TCR beta V- and J-gene trimming. The majority of TCR sequences were rare, yet some public TCRs appeared in many donors.

The germline gives CDR1 MNHEY, CDR2 SMNVEV (reference sequence). The CDR3 extends over 18 amino acids. J gave up 2 bases and V 4 bases, and 14 bases lay outside the gene matches. About this clone itself: Antigen: not known.

The source of this sequence is a young man in good health and CMV-seronegative. The sequenced material came from PBMCs. This chain links TRBV27 with TRBJ2-5; TRBD2 matches at 9 bases. CDR3 coding DNA: TGTGCCAGCAGTTCGAGGCGGCGGGGGGGCCTGAGGCAAGAGACCCAGTACTTC. Encoded protein: CASSSRRRGGLRQETQYF.